The 23 T cell receptor beta chains below come from one sample, sequenced in a study of T cells in Graves' hyperthyroidism and ophthalmopathy. Amplified regions were TCR beta CDR3 sequences from RNA transcripts. HTBI primers were used for first-round RT-PCR of the TCR CDR3. From the multiplex PCR reads, TCRdb called clonotypes with MiXCR, one entry per CDR3 protein. The sample records about 480,000 distinct CDR3 sequences, 13% to 15% being singletons. Sequences were obtained from blood. These receptors all stem from a woman aged 18 to 35 with Graves' hyperthyroidism.

This clonotype was seen ten or more times. The CDR3 reads CASSLGGSYTF. CDR3 DNA: TGTGCCAGCAGTTTAGGGGGGTCCTACACCTTC. The chain is built from TRBV12-3 or TRBV12-4 and TRBJ1-2; D perhaps matches TRBD1 (5 bases). The CDR3 loop spans 11 amino acids. The germline V and J ends were trimmed by 1 base and 10 bases, with 7 bases remaining between them.

This clonotype was seen a few times. The chain carries TRBV19 and TRBJ1-4; 8 bases align to TRBD1. The J segment lost 16 bases and the V segment lost 2 bases, leaving 12 bases of the junction unmatched. CDR1 and CDR2 from the germline V gene are LNHDA and SQIVND (reference sequence). This CDR3 spans 14 amino acids. The CDR3 region has the DNA TGTGCCAGTAGTATACTTAGAGGACAGGGTCGGAAGTTTTTT. Translating gives CASSILRGQGRKFF.

This clonotype was counted ten times or more. This rearrangement joins TRBV11-2 to TRBJ2-5; the D gene is possibly TRBD1 (5 bases). The tail of the sequence fits TRBJ2-1 better, so the J call may be wrong. The V gene's germline CDR1 is SGHAT and CDR2 FQNNGV. The CDR3 length is 11 residues. The CDR3 region is CASRQQETQFF. The CDR3 coding sequence is TGTGCCAGCAGACAACAGGAGACCCAGTTCTTC.

This clonotype was detected a few times. A much larger clone is a single base away; this may be a read error. The chain links TRBV11-2 to TRBJ2-1, with D maybe TRBD2 (5 bases). Germline-derived CDR1 and CDR2 are SGHAT and FQNNGV. V was clipped by 5 bases and J by 4 bases, with 12 bases between them. This CDR3 spans 14 amino acids. In nucleotides, the CDR3 is TGTGCCAGCAGCCGCCCCCGAGGGTACAATGAGCAGTTCTTC. Translation: CASSRPRGYNEQFF.

In this sample, this clonotype turned up a few times. A read error may account for a junction end that differs from germline. The chain joins TRBV11-2 to TRBJ2-3, with unresolved D. Looked up from germline, CDR1 is SGHAT and CDR2 is FQNNGV. CDR3 length: 14 residues. The CDR3 reads CANSFSRVTDTQYF. The CDR3 bases are TGTGCCAACAGCTTTAGTAGAGTTACAGATACGCAGTATTTT.

This clonotype occurred a few times. The chain recombines TRBV10-3 with TRBJ2-3, with a weak D call TRBD2 (6 bases). Trimming shortened V by 4 bases and J by 0 bases, and 11 bases separated the two germline ends. This CDR3 has 15 residues. Germline lookup yields CDR1 ENHRY and CDR2 SYGVKD. CDR3: CAISVRGSSTDTQYF. The CDR3 coding sequence is TGTGCCATCAGTGTCCGGGGGAGTAGCACAGATACGCAGTATTTT.

Ten or more counts support this clonotype. The chain employs TRBV5-1 and TRBJ2-1; TRBD2 matches 11 bases. CDR1 SGHRS and CDR2 YFSETQ come from the germline V gene. With 3 bases clipped from V and 6 bases from J, the junction kept 8 bases outside the gene matches. The CDR3 sequence is 16 residues long. The DNA of the CDR3 is TGCGCCAGCAGCTCCCCGGGACTAGCGGTTCTCAATGAGCAGTTCTTC. Translating it yields CASSSPGLAVLNEQFF.

This clonotype was observed at least ten times. This chain uses TRBV7-3 with TRBJ2-1; 13 bases agree with TRBD2. This CDR3 has 15 amino acids. Losses at the gene ends were 3 bases for V and 9 bases for J; bases not matched to a gene: 5. CDR1 is SGHTA, CDR2 FQGTGA, per germline. CDR3 in amino acids: CASSFRLAGGGEQFF. The CDR3 DNA reads TGTGCCAGCAGCTTCCGACTAGCGGGAGGTGGTGAGCAGTTCTTC.

The chain has TRBV6-1 and TRBJ2-1; TRBD2 is a possible D gene (6 bases). V lost 7 bases, J lost 5 bases, and 18 bases lay in between. Germline V gene sequence: CDR1 MNHNS, CDR2 SASEGT. CDR3 length: 15 amino acids. This CDR3 reads CASTPYGSLNNEQFF. In nucleotides, the CDR3 is TGTGCCAGCACCCCTTACGGGAGTCTAAACAATGAGCAGTTCTTC.

This clonotype was counted at least ten times. Written as DNA, the CDR3 is TGTGCCAGCAGCTTGGGGTCGGTCCCGGGACTCTCCTACGAGCAGTACTTC. Translated, it gives CASSLGSVPGLSYEQYF. The chain uses TRBV7-8 and TRBJ2-7; D might be TRBD2 (6 bases). V dropped 3 bases and J dropped 0 bases, with 18 bases sitting between them. CDR1 is SGHVS and CDR2 is FQNEAQ in the germline V gene. This CDR3 is built from 17 residues.

This clonotype turned up a few times. This chain joins TRBV6-1 and TRBJ2-7; 9 bases are a match to TRBD2. The CDR3 is made up of 13 amino acids. J was trimmed by 5 bases and V by 6 bases; bases with no gene match: 5. Germline assignment: CDR1 MNHNS and CDR2 SASEGT. Here the CDR3 reads CASRNLAGHEQYF. The CDR3 DNA reads as TGTGCCAGCAGGAATCTAGCGGGACACGAGCAGTACTTC.

The chain couples TRBV18 to TRBJ1-2, with D hard to call. The V and J ends lost 6 bases and 6 bases respectively, with 17 bases between them. This CDR3 has 14 residues. CDR1 and CDR2 (germline): KGHSH, LQKENI. The CDR3: CASSQDPLWDGYTF. The CDR3 nucleotides are TGTGCCAGCTCGCAAGACCCCCTCTGGGATGGCTACACCTTC.

As for this clonotype: A read error is possible here, since a much larger clone lies one base away. The V and J genes are TRBV12-3 or TRBV12-4 and TRBJ1-2; 8 bases are a match to TRBD1. The CDR3 runs to 13 residues. The CDR3 coding sequence is TGTGCCAGCAGTTTGGGACAGGTCTATAGCTACACCTTC. Its protein product is CASSLGQVYSYTF.

This chain connects TRBV12-3 or TRBV12-4 to TRBJ2-7; possibly TRBD2 for D (6 bases). Trimming took off 3 bases at V and 0 bases at J, with 9 bases between the two ends. This CDR3 is 14 amino acids long. In DNA form, the CDR3 reads TGTGCCAGCAGTTTCGGGGGAACCTCCTACGAGCAGTACTTC. Translating it yields CASSFGGTSYEQYF.

This clonotype was counted at least ten times. The chain joins TRBV12-3 or TRBV12-4 to TRBJ1-1, with a weak D call TRBD1 (5 bases). Trimming pared 6 bases from V and 6 bases from J, leaving 14 bases between. The CDR3 runs to 13 residues. The DNA for the CDR3 is TGTGCCAGCAGCAGGCGGGGGAAACCTGAAGCTTTCTTT. Translated: CASSRRGKPEAFF.

This clonotype showed up just a few times. The rearrangement uses TRBV2 and TRBJ2-2; the D is unclear. This CDR3 is 16 amino acids long. The germline V gene has CDR1 SNHLY and CDR2 FYNNEI. V shed 3 bases and J shed 5 bases, with 16 bases lying between them. CDR3 sequence reads: CASSDSLKSATGELFF. CDR3 coding DNA: TGTGCCAGCAGTGATTCCCTAAAATCAGCAACCGGGGAGCTGTTTTTT.

Notes on this clonotype: One end of the junction varies from germline; a read error may be responsible. The rearrangement joins TRBV6-2 or TRBV6-3 to TRBJ2-1, with D possibly being TRBD1 or TRBD2 (6 bases each). Germline CDR1 reads MNHEY; CDR2 reads SVGEGT. The length of the CDR3 is 15 residues. CDR3 residues: CAGRGLASSYNEQFF. CDR3 sequence (DNA): TGTGCCGGCAGGGGTCTAGCGAGCTCCTACAATGAGCAGTTCTTC.

This clonotype was counted ten times or more. This rearrangement joins TRBV5-1 to TRBJ1-1, with D unclear. V lost 0 bases and J lost 4, with 19 bases in between. The V gene's germline CDR1 is SGHRS and CDR2 YFSETQ. The CDR3 has 17 residues. The CDR3 reads CASSLDGSSGLGTEAFF. CDR3 nucleotide sequence: TGCGCCAGCAGCTTGGACGGATCCAGTGGTTTGGGCACTGAAGCTTTCTTT.

Only a few counts were recorded for this clonotype. V and J are TRBV9 and TRBJ2-1; 9 bases are shared with TRBD2. V shed 0 bases, J shed 9 bases, and the junction held 13 bases outside the gene matches. The germline V gene has CDR1 SGDLS and CDR2 YYNGEE. The CDR3 is 17 amino acids. In nucleotides, the CDR3 is TGTGCCAGCAGCGTAGGAACTAGCGGGCTTAGAGGGGGTGAGCAGTTCTTC. Translation gives CASSVGTSGLRGGEQFF.

This clonotype was counted ten times or more. This chain joins TRBV7-2 and TRBJ2-1, with 11 bases lining up with TRBD2. V was clipped by 5 bases and J by 6 bases; unmatched bases: 3. Germline V gives CDR1 SGHTA, CDR2 FQGNSA. This CDR3 has 14 residues. The CDR3 region has the DNA TGTGCCAGCAGCCGACTAGCGGGAACCAATGAGCAGTTCTTC. Translated, it gives CASSRLAGTNEQFF.

Worth noting for this clonotype: This could be a read error, since a much larger clone is one nucleotide away. The V call is TRBV10-2, the J call TRBJ2-3; 7 nucleotides line up with TRBD2. From germline, CDR1 is WSHSY and CDR2 SAAADI. This CDR3 has 15 residues. The chain's CDR3 is CVSSLAEPYTDTQYF. The CDR3 DNA sequence: TGCGTCAGCAGTCTAGCGGAGCCCTACACAGATACGCAGTATTTT.

There are many counts of this clonotype. This chain links TRBV29-1 with TRBJ1-2; possible D gene TRBD1, 6 bases. The CDR3 length is 13 residues. Germline lookup yields CDR1 SQVTM and CDR2 ANQGSEA. The V and J ends lost 4 bases and 7 bases respectively, with 16 bases between them. CDR3 amino acids: CSVGVLGASGYTF. In DNA, the CDR3 is TGCAGCGTTGGAGTTCTGGGGGCGAGTGGCTACACCTTC.

The rearrangement links TRBV24-1 to TRBJ1-2; D not certain. Germline V lookup: CDR1 KGHDR, CDR2 SFDVKD. Trimming took off 4 bases at V and 2 bases at J, with 10 bases between the two ends. The CDR3 consists of 14 residues. DNA of the CDR3: TGTGCCACCAGTGAGTCGACTTTGAACTATGGCTACACCTTC. Its protein product is CATSESTLNYGYTF.